The next 32 T cell receptor beta chains were all read from a single sample in a study of cytomegalovirus exposure and HLA in healthy donors. This PCR relied on a set of 60 Vbeta primers and 13 Jbeta primers. Clones were read by immunoSEQ multiplex PCR, and TCRdb kept only the in-frame ones, dropping some. The sample's table shows some 200,000 clones. Sequencing was done on a sample of PBMCs. The receptors were gathered from a man aged 25-40 years in good health and CMV-seronegative.

V usage is TRBV19 and J usage is TRBJ2-7, with D maybe TRBD1 (6 bases). Germline assignment: CDR1 LNHDA and CDR2 SQIVND (reference sequence). V was trimmed by 4 bases and J by 4 bases, leaving 14 bases between them. This CDR3 spans 14 amino acids. The CDR3 is CASSTPEQGYEQYF. CDR3 nucleotide sequence: TGTGCCAGTAGTACCCCGGAACAGGGTTACGAGCAGTACTTC.

This chain links TRBV5-1 with TRBJ1-2; 8 bases are shared with TRBD1. The CDR3 covers 14 residues. V shed 4 bases and J 4 bases; nucleotides not matched to a gene: 6. Per the germline V gene, CDR1 is SGHRS and CDR2 is YFSETQ. In nucleotides, the CDR3 is TGCGCCAGCAGCCCGCCGGACAGGGCCTATGGCTACACCTTC. It codes for CASSPPDRAYGYTF. Full variable domain (outside the CDR3, taken from reference TRBV5-1 and TRBJ1-2): KAGVTQTPRYLIKTRGQQVTLSCSPISGHRSVSWYQQTPGQGLQFLFEYFSETQRNKGNFPGRFSGRQFSNSRSEMNVSTLELGDSALYLCASSPPDRAYGYTFGSGTRLTVV.

V is TRBV4-2 and J is TRBJ1-4, with a weak D call TRBD1 (5 bases). The CDR3 is 16 residues long. V gave up 4 bases and J gave up 6 bases, with 18 bases separating them. Germline V lookup: CDR1 LGHNA, CDR2 YNFKEQ. The CDR3 here is CASSRSTGPSDEKLFF. In DNA, the CDR3 is TGTGCCAGCAGCCGGAGCACAGGCCCTTCGGATGAAAAACTGTTTTTT.

V gene TRBV25-1 combines with J gene TRBJ1-1; no firm D call. Germline V gives CDR1 MGHDK, CDR2 SYGVNS. V was shortened by 5 bases and J by 6 bases, with 16 bases between the two germline ends. The CDR3 is 14 residues long. CDR3 DNA sequence: TGTGCCAGCAGTAAGTTGGAGGGTAGGGCTGAAGCTTTCTTT. Translating gives CASSKLEGRAEAFF.

The V call is TRBV19, the J call TRBJ2-3; 8 positions match TRBD1. This CDR3 comprises 13 residues. After removal of 8 bases from V and 1 base from J, the junction contained 2 bases not matched to a gene. The germline V gene encodes CDR1 LNHDA and CDR2 SQIVND (reference sequence). Here the CDR3 DNA reads TGTGCCAGTGCGGGACAGGGCACAGATACGCAGTATTTT. Amino acid sequence: CASAGQGTDTQYF.

As regards this clone: The same CDR3 arises from other DNA sequences in this sample as well. The DNA of the CDR3 is TGTGCCAGCAGCCAAGATACGGGACAGGGCATTTTGTCTATGAACACTGAAGCTTTCTTT. Its translation is CASSQDTGQGILSMNTEAFF. This chain joins TRBV14 and TRBJ1-1; TRBD1 matches at 9 bases. CDR1 and CDR2 (germline): SGHDN, FVKESK. The length of the CDR3 is 20 residues. After removal of 0 bases from V and 0 bases from J, the junction contained 14 bases not matched to a gene.

The chain combines TRBV5-6 with TRBJ1-4, with D possibly being TRBD1 (6 bases). The ends were cut back, 1 base at V and 0 bases at J, with 13 bases in the middle. This CDR3 has 17 residues. Germline V gene sequence: CDR1 SGHDT, CDR2 YYEEEE. The CDR3 sequence is CASSLTGTLSTNEKLFF. Written as DNA, the CDR3 is TGTGCCAGCAGCTTGACAGGGACCCTCTCAACTAATGAAAAACTGTTTTTT. The variable domain in full, completed from reference TRBV5-6 and TRBJ1-4, reads DAGVTQSPTHLIKTRGQQVTLRCSPKSGHDTVSWYQQALGQGPQFIFQYYEEEERQRGNFPDRFSGHQFPNYSSELNVNALLLGDSALYLCASSLTGTLSTNEKLFFGSGTQLSVL.

V is TRBV10-1 and J is TRBJ1-2; no clear D. Per the germline V gene, CDR1 is WNHNN and CDR2 is SYGVQD (reference sequence). V lost 3 bases and J lost 4, with 9 bases in between. The CDR3 runs 13 residues. The CDR3 spells CASSDERSYGYTF. In DNA form, the CDR3 reads TGCGCCAGCAGTGACGAGCGGAGCTATGGCTACACCTTC.

The chain couples TRBV4-1 to TRBJ2-5; a weak D match, TRBD1 (6 bases). The CDR3 consists of 15 residues. The germline gives CDR1 MGHRA, CDR2 YSYEKL. V shed 4 bases and J shed 2 bases, with 14 bases lying between them. As DNA, the CDR3 is TGCGCCAGCAGCCTCGCTGGACAGAGTCAAGAGACCCAGTACTTC. It codes for CASSLAGQSQETQYF.

The V call is TRBV11-3, the J call TRBJ1-4; no definite D call. CDR3 length: 16 amino acids. V was trimmed by 6 bases and J by 0 bases, leaving 14 bases between them. CDR1 and CDR2 from the germline V gene are SGHNT and YENEEA. CDR3 DNA: TGTGCCAGCAGTCAAGTCTACAGCTCAACTAATGAAAAACTGTTTTTT. Its protein product is CASSQVYSSTNEKLFF. The full variable domain, in which reference TRBV11-3 and TRBJ1-4 provide the parts outside the CDR3, is EAGVVQSPRYKIIEKKQPVAFWCNPISGHNTLYWYLQNLGQGPELLIRYENEEAVDDSQLPKDRFSAERLKGVDSTLKIQPAELGDSAVYLCASSQVYSSTNEKLFFGSGTQLSVL.

The chain combines TRBV5-1 with TRBJ2-1; 11 bases are shared with TRBD2. With V trimmed by 0 bases and J by 2 bases, 4 bases remained unmatched. The CDR3 sequence is 17 residues long. Germline CDR1 and CDR2: SGHRS and YFSETQ. CDR3 sequence: CASSLALGLAAYNEQFF. The DNA of the CDR3 is TGCGCCAGCAGCTTGGCTTTGGGACTAGCGGCCTACAATGAGCAGTTCTTC.

The CDR3 loop reads CASSVELRAQTYGYTF. For the CDR3, the DNA is TGTGCCAGCAGCGTAGAGTTGAGGGCGCAAACCTATGGCTACACCTTC. The chain couples TRBV9 to TRBJ1-2; D call uncertain. Trimming removed 0 bases at V and 4 bases at J, with 16 bases between. This CDR3 is built from 16 residues. The V gene's germline CDR1 is SGDLS and CDR2 YYNGEE.

The CDR3 DNA is TGTGCCAGCAACCGGGACAGGGCTGTGGAGACCCAGTACTTC. This gives the protein CASNRDRAVETQYF. The chain combines TRBV2 with TRBJ2-5; 9 nucleotides agree with TRBD1. The ends lost 7 bases at V and 5 bases at J; junction bases unmatched: 8. The V gene's germline CDR1 is SNHLY and CDR2 FYNNEI. This CDR3 contains 14 residues.

The chain joins TRBV6-6 to TRBJ2-7; D gene uncertain. The ends were cut back, 11 bases at V and 5 bases at J, with 19 bases in the middle. CDR3 length: 13 residues. CDR1 and CDR2 from the germline V gene are MNHNY and SVGAGI (reference sequence). CDR3 residues: CAVGQQVINEQYF. CDR3 nucleotides: TGTGCCGTCGGCCAGCAGGTAATAAACGAGCAGTACTTC.

The chain employs TRBV9 and TRBJ2-1, with 9 positions matching TRBD2. The germline V gene has CDR1 SGDLS and CDR2 YYNGEE. V lost 0 bases to trimming and J lost 0 bases; unmatched junction nucleotides: 10. The CDR3 runs to 19 residues. CDR3 amino acids: CASSVGGTSGQGSYNEQFF. In nucleotides, the CDR3 is TGTGCCAGCAGCGTAGGGGGAACTAGCGGGCAGGGCTCCTACAATGAGCAGTTCTTC.

The chain has TRBV11-3 and TRBJ1-2; D is unresolved. The CDR3 is 14 residues long. The germline CDR1 and CDR2 sequences are SGHNT and YENEEA. V lost 1 base to trimming and J lost 2 bases, with 8 bases between them. CDR3 bases: TGTGCCAGCAGCTTAGTTCCGGAGAACTATGGCTACACCTTC. This sequence encodes CASSLVPENYGYTF.

CDR3 nucleotides: TGTGCCACCAGCAGGCCGGGACAGGGGGCAAGAGATACGCAGTATTTT. Its translation is CATSRPGQGARDTQYF. This rearrangement joins TRBV15 to TRBJ2-3, with TRBD1 matching 12 bases. The V and J ends lost 3 bases and 5 bases, in that order; junction bases with no gene match: 6. The CDR3 runs 16 residues. Germline assignment: CDR1 LNHNV and CDR2 YYDKDF (reference sequence).

The V and J genes are TRBV11-2 and TRBJ2-5; D unresolved. Trimming pared 0 bases from V and 5 bases from J, leaving 7 bases between. Germline V lookup: CDR1 SGHAT, CDR2 FQNNGV. The CDR3 covers 13 residues. In nucleotides, the CDR3 is TGTGCCAGCAGCTTAGACAGGCGTGAGACCCAGTACTTC. Translated, it gives CASSLDRRETQYF.

The CDR3 DNA reads as TGTGCCAGTAGTCTGTCAGGGGATAGCAATCAGCCCCAGCATTTT. Residues: CASSLSGDSNQPQHF. The V and J genes are TRBV19 and TRBJ1-5; D is possibly TRBD1 (6 bases). This CDR3 spans 15 amino acids. Trimming took off 5 bases at V and 0 bases at J, with 11 bases between the two ends. CDR1 and CDR2 (germline): LNHDA, SQIVND (reference sequence).

The V gene is TRBV28, the J gene TRBJ1-5; no firm D call. Trimming cost V 5 bases and J 5 bases, with 16 bases left between them. Per germline, CDR1 MDHEN and CDR2 SYDVKM. The CDR3 is 15 amino acids. The CDR3 DNA sequence: TGTGCCAGCAGTCTTCCGGAGGGAGGACATCAGCCCCAGCATTTT. Amino acid sequence: CASSLPEGGHQPQHF.

This chain connects TRBV4-3 to TRBJ1-6; no reliable D call. CDR3 length equals 14 residues. Trimming left V 4 bases short and J 12 bases short, with 16 bases between. Germline assignment: CDR1 LGHNA and CDR2 YSLEER. This CDR3 is CASSPEPGGGPLHF. The CDR3 DNA sequence: TGCGCCAGCAGCCCAGAGCCGGGAGGTGGACCCCTCCACTTT.

The chain uses TRBV10-3 and TRBJ2-5, with TRBD1 matching 7 bases. The CDR3 sequence is 15 residues long. J gave up 5 bases and V 0 bases, and 6 bases lay outside the gene matches. Germline CDR1 and CDR2: ENHRY and SYGVKD. CDR3 region: CAISESTGSGETQYF. CDR3 sequence (DNA): TGTGCCATCAGTGAGTCGACAGGGAGTGGCGAGACCCAGTACTTC.

The J gene is TRBJ2-7, the V gene TRBV6-5, with 7 bases matching TRBD2. Germline assignment: CDR1 MNHEY and CDR2 SVGAGI. Trimming removed 0 bases from V and 3 bases from J; junction bases left unmatched: 2. This CDR3 comprises 14 residues. CDR3 sequence reads: CASSYSGDYYEQYF. CDR3 sequence (DNA): TGTGCCAGCAGTTACTCTGGGGACTACTACGAGCAGTACTTC.

DNA for the CDR3: TGTGCCAGCAGCTTAGTACAGTCACTTACCTACGAGCAGTACTTC. The encoded protein is CASSLVQSLTYEQYF. The chain joins TRBV7-9 to TRBJ2-7; D is uncertain. Germline V lookup: CDR1 SEHNR, CDR2 FQNEAQ (reference sequence). V was pared by 1 base and J by 2 bases, with 12 bases between. The CDR3 loop spans 15 amino acids.

The chain carries TRBV7-9 and TRBJ1-1; D is unresolved. The CDR3 totals 12 residues. Germline V lookup: CDR1 SEHNR, CDR2 FQNEAQ (reference sequence). Trimming pared 1 base from V and 10 bases from J, leaving 10 bases between. The CDR3 DNA is TGTGCCAGCAGCTTAGGGGCCCCATTAGCTTTCTTT. This gives the protein CASSLGAPLAFF.

The chain recombines TRBV5-1 with TRBJ1-5; 9 nucleotides match TRBD1. V lost 4 bases to trimming and J lost 4 bases; unmatched junction nucleotides: 9. CDR3 length: 16 residues. Germline V gives CDR1 SGHRS, CDR2 YFSETQ. The CDR3 reads CASSVMPGQGNQPQHF. For the CDR3, the DNA is TGCGCCAGCAGCGTTATGCCGGGACAGGGTAATCAGCCCCAGCATTTT.

This sequence joins TRBV19 and TRBJ2-1, with unresolved D. V lost 5 bases, J lost 7 bases, and 9 bases lay in between. CDR1 LNHDA and CDR2 SQIVND come from the germline V gene (reference sequence). The CDR3 loop spans 12 amino acids. The CDR3 nucleotides read TGTGCCAGTAGTGCGGCCCAAAATGAGCAGTTCTTC. The encoded protein is CASSAAQNEQFF.

The chain has TRBV4-2 and TRBJ1-1; a possible D gene is TRBD1 (5 bases). The CDR3 is 18 residues long. Germline V gives CDR1 LGHNA, CDR2 YNFKEQ. V lost 0 bases and J 1 base, leaving 18 bases between the germline ends. The CDR3 protein is CASSQEAGRGGPNTEAFF. CDR3 nucleotide sequence: TGTGCCAGCAGCCAAGAGGCAGGGAGGGGCGGGCCGAACACTGAAGCTTTCTTT.

The chain recombines TRBV18 with TRBJ2-1; a possible D gene is TRBD2 (6 bases). The V gene lost 0 bases and the J gene lost 5 bases, with 8 bases spanning the gap. Germline V CDR1 and CDR2: KGHSH, LQKENI. This CDR3 is built from 14 residues. The CDR3 DNA reads as TGTGCCAGCTCACCACCGGGGACTGACAATGAGCAGTTCTTC. Its translation is CASSPPGTDNEQFF.

The chain combines TRBV2 with TRBJ2-7; D is perhaps TRBD1 (5 bases). Germline V gene lookup returns CDR1 SNHLY and CDR2 FYNNEI. The CDR3 spans 14 residues. The V end was cut by 6 bases, the J end by 5 bases, with 17 bases between. The CDR3 here is CASRPRDSGHEQYF. Written as DNA, the CDR3 is TGTGCCAGCAGGCCCAGGGATTCCGGGCACGAGCAGTACTTC.

The rearrangement joins TRBV9 to TRBJ1-3; a weak D match, TRBD1 (5 bases). CDR1 is SGDLS, CDR2 YYNGEE, per germline. The CDR3 extends over 12 amino acids. V lost 3 bases and J lost 9, with 10 bases in between. The CDR3 DNA reads as TGTGCCAGCAGCGGAATGGGGGGCACCATATATTTT. Its protein is CASSGMGGTIYF.

The rearrangement uses TRBV14 and TRBJ2-1; D uncertain. V was shortened by 2 bases and J by 6 bases, with 5 bases between the two germline ends. The CDR3 sequence is 12 residues long. In germline, CDR1 is SGHDN, CDR2 FVKESK. The chain's CDR3 is CASSQSFNEQFF. The CDR3 DNA reads TGTGCCAGCAGCCAAAGCTTCAATGAGCAGTTCTTC.